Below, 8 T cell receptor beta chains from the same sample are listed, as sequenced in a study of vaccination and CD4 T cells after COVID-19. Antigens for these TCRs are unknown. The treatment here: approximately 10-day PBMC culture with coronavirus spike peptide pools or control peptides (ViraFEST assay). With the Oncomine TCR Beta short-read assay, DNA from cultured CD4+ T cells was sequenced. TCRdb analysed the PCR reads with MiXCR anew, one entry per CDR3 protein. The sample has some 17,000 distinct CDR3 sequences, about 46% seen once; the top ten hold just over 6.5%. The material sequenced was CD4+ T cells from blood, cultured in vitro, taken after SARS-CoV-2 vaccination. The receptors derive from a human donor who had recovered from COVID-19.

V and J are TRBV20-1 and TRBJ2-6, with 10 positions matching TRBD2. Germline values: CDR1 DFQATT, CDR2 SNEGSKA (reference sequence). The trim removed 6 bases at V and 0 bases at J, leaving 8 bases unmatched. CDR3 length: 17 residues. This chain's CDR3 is CSAHNLAGASGANVLTF. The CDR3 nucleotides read TGCAGTGCGCATAATCTAGCGGGGGCCTCTGGGGCCAACGTCCTGACTTTC.

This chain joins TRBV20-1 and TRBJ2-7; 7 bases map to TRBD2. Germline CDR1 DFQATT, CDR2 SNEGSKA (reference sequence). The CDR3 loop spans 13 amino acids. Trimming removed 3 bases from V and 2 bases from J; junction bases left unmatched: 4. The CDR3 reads CSASGLAAYEQYF. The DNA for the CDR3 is TGCAGTGCTAGCGGTCTAGCGGCCTACGAGCAGTACTTC.

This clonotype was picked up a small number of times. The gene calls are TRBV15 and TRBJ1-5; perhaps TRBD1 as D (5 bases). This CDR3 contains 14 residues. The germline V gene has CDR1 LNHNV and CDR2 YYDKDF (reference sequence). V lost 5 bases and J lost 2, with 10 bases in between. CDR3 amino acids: CATSAQGRNQPQHF. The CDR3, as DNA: TGTGCCACCAGCGCTCAGGGCCGCAATCAGCCCCAGCATTTT. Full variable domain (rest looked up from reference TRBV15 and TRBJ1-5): DAMVIQNPRYQVTQFGKPVTLSCSQTLNHNVMYWYQQKSSQAPKLLFHYYDKDFNNEADTPDNFQSRRPNTSFCFLDIRSPGLGDTAMYLCATSAQGRNQPQHFGDGTRLSIL.

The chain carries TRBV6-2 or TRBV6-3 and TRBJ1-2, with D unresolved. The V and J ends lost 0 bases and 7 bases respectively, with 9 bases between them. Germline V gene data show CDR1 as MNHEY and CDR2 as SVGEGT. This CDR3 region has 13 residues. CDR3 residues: CASSYSWVSGYTF. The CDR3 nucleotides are TGTGCCAGCAGTTACTCCTGGGTTTCTGGCTACACCTTC.

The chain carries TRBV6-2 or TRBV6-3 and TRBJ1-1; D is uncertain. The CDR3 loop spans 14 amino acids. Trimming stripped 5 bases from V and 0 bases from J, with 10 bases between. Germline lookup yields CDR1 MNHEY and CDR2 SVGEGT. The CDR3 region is CASSAVIMNTEAFF. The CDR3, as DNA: TGTGCCAGCAGTGCGGTTATAATGAACACTGAAGCTTTCTTT.

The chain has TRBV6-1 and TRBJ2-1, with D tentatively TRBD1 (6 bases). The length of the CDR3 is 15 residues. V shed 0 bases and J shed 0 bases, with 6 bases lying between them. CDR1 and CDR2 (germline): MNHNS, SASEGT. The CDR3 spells CASSEAGGSYNEQFF. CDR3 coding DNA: TGTGCCAGCAGTGAAGCAGGGGGCTCCTACAATGAGCAGTTCTTC.

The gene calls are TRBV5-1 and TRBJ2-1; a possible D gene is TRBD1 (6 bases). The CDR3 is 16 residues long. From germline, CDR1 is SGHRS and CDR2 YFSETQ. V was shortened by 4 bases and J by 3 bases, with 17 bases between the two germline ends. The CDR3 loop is CASSPLGLDSYNEQFF. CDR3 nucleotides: TGCGCCAGCAGCCCCCTAGGACTGGACAGCTACAATGAGCAGTTCTTC.

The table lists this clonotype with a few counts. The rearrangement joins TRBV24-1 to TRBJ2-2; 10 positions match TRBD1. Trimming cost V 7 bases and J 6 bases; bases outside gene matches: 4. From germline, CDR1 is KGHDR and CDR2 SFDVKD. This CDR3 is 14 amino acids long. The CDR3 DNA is TGTGCCACCAGCCGACAGGGGGCCGCCGGGGAGCTGTTTTTT. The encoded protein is CATSRQGAAGELFF.